The sequence of this TCR beta chain was determined in a study of shared clonotypes between healthy human individuals. Study-level points and caveats: The four-donor shared clonotypes exceeded non-shared clonotypes in generation probability, with non-shared ones scoring lower.

CD4+ cells were split into CD45RA+ naive and CD45RA-negative memory subsets. In the sorted-subset replicate PCRs, 200 ng DNA, 25,000 to 35,000 T cell genomes, was used. Per the study methods: Filtering differed since immunoSEQ provided only junctions, with no quality scores. The table came from immunoSEQ multiplex PCR; TCRdb's copy has only in-frame clones and leaves some out. That table supplies the V and J calls and clone size; D and trimming were determined from the DNA. The sample consists of over a million clones, roughly 96% of them appearing once. The length of the CDR3 is 12 residues. The germline V gene encodes CDR1 LNHNV and CDR2 YYDKDF (reference sequence). Between the trimmed V and J ends, which lost 0 bases and 8 bases, there was a span of 5 bases. Concerning this clone itself: The antigen is not known.

This TCR was sampled from a man in his thirties or forties in good health. Sequenced sample: naive CD4+ T cells sorted from blood. Subset reported: CD45RA+ positively selected. The chain has TRBV15 and TRBJ2-1; D gene uncertain. CDR3 coding DNA: TGTGCCACCAGCAGAGATCTCTATGAGCAGTTCTTC. Translation: CATSRDLYEQFF.